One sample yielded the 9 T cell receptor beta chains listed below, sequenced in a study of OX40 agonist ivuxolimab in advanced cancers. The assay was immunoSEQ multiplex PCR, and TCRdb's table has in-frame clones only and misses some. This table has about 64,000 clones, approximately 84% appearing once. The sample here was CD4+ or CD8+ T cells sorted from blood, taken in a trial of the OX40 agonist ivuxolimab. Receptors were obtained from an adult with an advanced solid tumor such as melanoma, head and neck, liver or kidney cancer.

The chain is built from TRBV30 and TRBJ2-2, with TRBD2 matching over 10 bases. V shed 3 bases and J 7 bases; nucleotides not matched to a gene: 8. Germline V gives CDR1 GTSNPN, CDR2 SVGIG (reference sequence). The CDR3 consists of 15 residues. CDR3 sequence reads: CAWSHKGLASGELFF. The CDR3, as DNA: TGTGCCTGGAGCCACAAGGGACTAGCGAGCGGGGAGCTGTTTTTT.

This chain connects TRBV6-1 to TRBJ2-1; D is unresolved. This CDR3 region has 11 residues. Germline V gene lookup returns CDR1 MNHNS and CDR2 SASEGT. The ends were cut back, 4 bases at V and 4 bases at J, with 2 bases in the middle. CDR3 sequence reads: CASSVYNEQFF. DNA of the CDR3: TGTGCCAGCAGTGTTTACAATGAGCAGTTCTTC.

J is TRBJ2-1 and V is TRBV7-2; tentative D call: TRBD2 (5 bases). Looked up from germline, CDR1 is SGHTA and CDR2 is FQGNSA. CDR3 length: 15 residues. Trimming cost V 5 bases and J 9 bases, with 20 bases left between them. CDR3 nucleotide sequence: TGTGCCAGCAGCCTCAGAGGGTCCTCAAATGGTGAGCAGTTCTTC. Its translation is CASSLRGSSNGEQFF.

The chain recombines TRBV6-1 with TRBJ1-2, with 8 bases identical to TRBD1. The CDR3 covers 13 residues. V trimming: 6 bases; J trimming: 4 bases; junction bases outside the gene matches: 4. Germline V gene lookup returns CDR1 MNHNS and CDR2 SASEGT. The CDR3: CASRRTGIYGYTF. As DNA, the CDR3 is TGTGCCAGCAGACGGACAGGGATCTATGGCTACACCTTC.

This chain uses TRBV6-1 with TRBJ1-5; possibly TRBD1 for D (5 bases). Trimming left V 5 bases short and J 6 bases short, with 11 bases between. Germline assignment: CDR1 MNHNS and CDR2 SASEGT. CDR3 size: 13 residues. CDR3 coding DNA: TGTGCCAGCAGTTTCAGGGAAGGTCAGCCCCAGCATTTT. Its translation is CASSFREGQPQHF.

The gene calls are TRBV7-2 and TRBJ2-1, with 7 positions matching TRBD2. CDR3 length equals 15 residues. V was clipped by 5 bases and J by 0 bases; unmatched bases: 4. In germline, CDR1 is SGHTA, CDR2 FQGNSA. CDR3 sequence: CASSTSGTSYNEQFF. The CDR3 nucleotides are TGTGCCAGCAGCACGAGCGGGACCTCCTACAATGAGCAGTTCTTC. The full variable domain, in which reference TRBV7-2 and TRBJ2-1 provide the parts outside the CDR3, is GAGVSQSPSNKVTEKGKDVELRCDPISGHTALYWYRQSLGQGLEFLIYFQGNSAPDKSGLPSDRFSAERTGGSVSTLTIQRTQQEDSAVYLCASSTSGTSYNEQFFGPGTRLTVL.

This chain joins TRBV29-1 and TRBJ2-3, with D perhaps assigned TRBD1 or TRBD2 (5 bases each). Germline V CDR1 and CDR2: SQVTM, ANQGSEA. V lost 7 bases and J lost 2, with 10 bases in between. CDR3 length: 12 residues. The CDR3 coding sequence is TGCAGCGCCAAGGGGACCACAGATACGCAGTATTTT. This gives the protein CSAKGTTDTQYF.

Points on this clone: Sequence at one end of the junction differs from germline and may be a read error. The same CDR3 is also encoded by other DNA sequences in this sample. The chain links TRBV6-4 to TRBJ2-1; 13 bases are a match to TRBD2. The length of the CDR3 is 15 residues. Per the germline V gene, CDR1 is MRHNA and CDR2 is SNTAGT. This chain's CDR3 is CASSPTSGRYNEQFF. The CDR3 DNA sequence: TGCGCCAGCAGTCCGACTAGCGGGAGGTACAATGAGCAGTTCTTC.

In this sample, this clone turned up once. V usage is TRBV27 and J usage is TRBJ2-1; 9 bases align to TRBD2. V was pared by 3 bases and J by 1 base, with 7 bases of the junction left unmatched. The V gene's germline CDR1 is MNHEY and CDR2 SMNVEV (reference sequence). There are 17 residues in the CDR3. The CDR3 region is CASSFNSGGESYNEQFF. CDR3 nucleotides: TGTGCCAGCAGTTTCAATAGCGGGGGTGAATCCTACAATGAGCAGTTCTTC.